This T cell receptor beta chain was documented in a study of CD8+ T cells in alopecia areata. Study background: The authors scored treated patients' severity by affected scalp percentage. Overall study findings and caveats: Alphabeta T cells residing in normal skin are also sequenced in scalp samples.

Extraction of RNA preceded its reverse transcription into cDNA, which served as the sequencing template. Using immunoSEQ multiplex PCR, the repertoire was profiled, and TCRdb retains in-frame clones only, with some absent. The table has 100,000 or so clones, roughly three fifths seen once; the top ten hold around 17%. This clone was seen once. What it binds is not known. The treatment was: oral pan-JAK inhibitor, 5-10 mg twice daily. Trimming stripped 7 bases from V and 5 bases from J, with 17 bases between. Germline CDR1 and CDR2: MDHEN and SYDVKM. The CDR3 extends over 14 amino acids. Here the sequenced sample was CD8+ T cells sorted from blood, taken at approximately week 56, from a patient treated with tofacitinib. The receptor was derived from a human donor with alopecia areata. V and J are TRBV28 and TRBJ1-2; no clear D. CDR3 protein: CASTSLEGSYGYTF. For the CDR3, the DNA is TGTGCCAGCACCTCTCTAGAAGGGAGTTATGGCTACACCTTC.